This TCR beta chain derives from a study of beta chain features in type 1 diabetes. Study-level results: Reads derived from cDNA could over-represent cells showing high TCR expression.

Every donor provided one heparinised blood draw, which averaged around 120 mL. This clone has just a few counts. The target antigen is unknown. Germline lookup yields CDR1 SEHNR and CDR2 FQNEAQ (reference sequence). The CDR3 extends over 11 amino acids. V was cut by 5 bases and J by 1 base, with 2 bases left in between. Sequenced material consisted of expressed TCRB transcripts (all of the isolated RNA was reverse transcribed). Assay used: immunoSEQ multiplex PCR; TCRdb lists only in-frame clones, some missing. The sample has 70,000 to 90,000 clones; under 35% are singletons. This chain joins TRBV7-9 and TRBJ2-5, with no clear D. Input material: stem cell memory CD4+ T cells from blood. The TCR was taken from a woman under 30 in good health. The DNA for the CDR3 is TGTGCCAGCAGCCGCCAAGAGACCCAGTACTTC. This encodes CASSRQETQYF. The full variable domain, rest sourced from reference TRBV7-9 and TRBJ2-5, is DTGVSQNPRHKITKRGQNVTFRCDPISEHNRLYWYRQTLGQGPEFLTYFQNEAQLEKSRLLSDRFSAERPKGSFSTLEIQRTEQGDSAMYLCASSRQETQYFGPGTRLLVL.